This T cell receptor (beta chain) was sequenced during a study of vaccination effects on CD4 cells after COVID-19. Study background: The median interval between the second dose and post-vaccine sampling was 72 days.

TCRdb's table, derived via immunoSEQ multiplex PCR, lists solely in-frame clones and lacks some. This sample yields some 30,000 clones, of which roughly 76% are seen a single time; 5.5% to 7.5% belongs to the top ten. After expansion with viral peptide pools in the ViraFEST assay, antigen-specific CD4+ T cells were sequenced. Following culture for about 11 days, CD4+ T cells were isolated. Vaccination of participants consisted of two doses of either the BNT162b2 or mRNA-1273 vaccine. Vaccine recipients lacked prior SARS-CoV-2 infection and had negative nucleocapsid antibodies. Cultures received IL-2 medium that replaced half the medium on days 3 and 7. The germline CDR1 and CDR2 sequences are MNHEY and SVGAGI. V was shortened by 6 bases and J by 5 bases, with 19 bases between the two germline ends. There are 15 residues in the CDR3. Turning to this clone: Its cognate antigen is unknown.

The input for sequencing was CD4+ T cells from PBMCs cultured with SARS-CoV-2 spike peptides, taken after COVID-19 vaccination. This TCR was recovered from a human donor who received a COVID-19 vaccine. Some clones in this sample may be carry-over from other donors' samples. The chain recombines TRBV6-5 with TRBJ2-5; the D gene is possibly TRBD2 (5 bases). The CDR3 region is CASRGGLRSPETQYF. In nucleotides, the CDR3 is TGTGCCAGCAGGGGTGGACTCCGATCTCCCGAGACCCAGTACTTC.